The present T cell receptor (beta chain) was sequenced within a study of beta chain features in type 1 diabetes. About the study: Patients and healthy donors were similar in age, gender and cell yields. Sorted cells numbering under 140,000,000 were examined across all samples. Study-wide points: Fewer junction insertions and more nucleotide deletions appeared in type 1 diabetes patients.

Every bit of the isolated RNA underwent reverse transcription, so sequencing read expressed TCRB transcripts. Only in-frame clones appear in the TCRdb table, and some are missing; sequencing was by immunoSEQ multiplex PCR. This sample carries around 500,000 clones, roughly 11% of them seen once, and the ten largest clones take over 0.04%. With 4 bases removed from V and 3 bases from J, the gap between germline ends came to 10 bases. The germline CDR1 and CDR2 sequences are SQVTM and ANQGSEA. The CDR3 loop spans 13 amino acids. This clone was observed a handful of times. Its antigen is not known. Sorting of CD4+ naive, central memory, regulatory and stem cell-like memory cells was performed via CD45RO/CCR7/CD25/CD127/CD95/CD27.

V usage is TRBV29-1 and J usage is TRBJ1-5, with no clear D. The receptor comes from a woman younger than 35 in good health. Sequenced sample: naive CD4+ T cells from blood. The CDR3 region is CSVAESFNQPQHF. As DNA, the CDR3 is TGCAGCGTTGCTGAATCCTTCAATCAGCCCCAGCATTTT.